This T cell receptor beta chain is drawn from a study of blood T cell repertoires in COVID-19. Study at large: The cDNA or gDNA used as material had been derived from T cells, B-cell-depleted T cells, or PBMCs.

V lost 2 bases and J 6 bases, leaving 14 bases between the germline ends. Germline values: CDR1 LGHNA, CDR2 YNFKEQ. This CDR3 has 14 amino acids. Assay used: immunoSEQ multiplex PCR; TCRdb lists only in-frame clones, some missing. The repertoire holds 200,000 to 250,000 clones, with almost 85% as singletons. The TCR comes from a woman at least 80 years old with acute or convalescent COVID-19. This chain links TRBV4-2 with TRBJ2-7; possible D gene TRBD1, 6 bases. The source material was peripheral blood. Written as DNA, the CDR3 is TGTGCCAGCAGCCAACCGGGACAATTGCCCGAGCAGTACTTC. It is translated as CASSQPGQLPEQYF.